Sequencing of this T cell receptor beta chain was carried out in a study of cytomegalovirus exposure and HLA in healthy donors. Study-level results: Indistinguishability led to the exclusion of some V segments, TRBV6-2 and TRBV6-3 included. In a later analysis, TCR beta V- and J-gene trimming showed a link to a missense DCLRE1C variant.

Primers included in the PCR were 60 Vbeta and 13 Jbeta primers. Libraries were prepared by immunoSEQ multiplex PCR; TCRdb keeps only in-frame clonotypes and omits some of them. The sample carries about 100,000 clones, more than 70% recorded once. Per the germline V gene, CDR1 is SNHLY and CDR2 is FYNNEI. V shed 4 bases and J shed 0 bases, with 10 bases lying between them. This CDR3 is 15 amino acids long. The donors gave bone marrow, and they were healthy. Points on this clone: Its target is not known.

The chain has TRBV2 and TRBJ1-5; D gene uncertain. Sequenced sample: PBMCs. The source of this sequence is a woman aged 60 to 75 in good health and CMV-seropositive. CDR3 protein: CASSVEGYSNQPQHF. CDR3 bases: TGTGCCAGCAGTGTCGAGGGTTATAGCAATCAGCCCCAGCATTTT. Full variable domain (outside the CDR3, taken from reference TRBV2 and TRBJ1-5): EPEVTQTPSHQVTQMGQEVILRCVPISNHLYFYWYRQILGQKVEFLVSFYNNEISEKSEIFDDQFSVERPDGSNFTLKIRSTKLEDSAMYFCASSVEGYSNQPQHFGDGTRLSIL.